This T cell receptor beta chain derives from a study of blood T cell repertoires in COVID-19. Study in general: Acute-phase and convalescent COVID-19 samples originated in the United States, Italy and Spain.

The CDR3 extends over 16 amino acids. The J segment lost 5 bases and the V segment lost 3 bases, leaving 5 bases of the junction unmatched. Germline V lookup: CDR1 SGHRS, CDR2 YFSETQ. Authors' processing steps: Reference gene primers were amplified, and this amplification served to estimate nucleated cell counts. This table comes from immunoSEQ multiplex PCR, and its TCRdb copy is limited to in-frame clones, with some not included. Clonal size and the V and J genes are those of that table, whereas D and trimming came from the DNA. The sample lists some 120,000 clones, around 82% occurring once. The source material was peripheral blood. J is TRBJ2-2 and V is TRBV5-1; 12 bases line up with TRBD2. This sequence was found in a human donor in a cohort sampled during active COVID-19. CDR3 bases: TGCGCCAGCAGCTACACTAGCGGGGGGATGACCGGGGAGCTGTTTTTT. Amino acids: CASSYTSGGMTGELFF.